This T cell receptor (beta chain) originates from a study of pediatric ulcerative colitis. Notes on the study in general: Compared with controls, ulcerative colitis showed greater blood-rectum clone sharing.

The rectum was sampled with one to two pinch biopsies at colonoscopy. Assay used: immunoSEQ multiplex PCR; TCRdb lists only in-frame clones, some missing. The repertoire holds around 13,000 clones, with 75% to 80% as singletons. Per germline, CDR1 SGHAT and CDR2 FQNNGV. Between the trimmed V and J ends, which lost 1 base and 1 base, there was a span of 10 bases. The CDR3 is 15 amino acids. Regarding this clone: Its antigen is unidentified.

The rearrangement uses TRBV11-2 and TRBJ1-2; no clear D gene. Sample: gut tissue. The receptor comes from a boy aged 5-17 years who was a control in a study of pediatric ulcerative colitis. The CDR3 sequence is CASSLVSGSNYGYTF. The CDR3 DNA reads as TGTGCCAGCAGCTTAGTTTCGGGGAGTAACTATGGCTACACCTTC.